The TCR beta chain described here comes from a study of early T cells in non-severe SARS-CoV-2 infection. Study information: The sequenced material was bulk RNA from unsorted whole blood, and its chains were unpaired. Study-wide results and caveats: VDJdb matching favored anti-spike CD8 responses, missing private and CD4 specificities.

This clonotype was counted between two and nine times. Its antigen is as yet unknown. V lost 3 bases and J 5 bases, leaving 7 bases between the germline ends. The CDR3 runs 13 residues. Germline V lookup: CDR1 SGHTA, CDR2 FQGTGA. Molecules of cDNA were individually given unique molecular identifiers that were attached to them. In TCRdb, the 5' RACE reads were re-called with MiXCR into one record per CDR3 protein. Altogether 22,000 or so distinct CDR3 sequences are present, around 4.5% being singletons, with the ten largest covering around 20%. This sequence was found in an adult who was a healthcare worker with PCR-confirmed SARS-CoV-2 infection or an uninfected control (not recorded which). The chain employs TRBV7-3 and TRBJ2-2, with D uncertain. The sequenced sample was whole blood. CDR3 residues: CASSLMGTGELFF. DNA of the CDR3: TGTGCCAGCAGCTTGATGGGAACCGGGGAGCTGTTTTTT.